This TCR beta chain was found in a study of CD4 T cells in relation to SARS-CoV-2 and coronaviruses. With respect to this clone: Its target is not known.

Assay used: immunoSEQ multiplex PCR; TCRdb lists only in-frame clones, some missing. The sample has tens of thousands of clones, just over 75% seen once. Trimming shortened V by 2 bases and J by 7 bases, and 14 bases separated the two germline ends. This CDR3 comprises 13 residues. The germline V gene encodes CDR1 GTSNPN and CDR2 SVGIG (reference sequence). This receptor was identified in an adult with COVID-19. This chain uses TRBV30 with TRBJ2-5; no firm D call. Specimen: memory CD4+ T cells from PBMCs, cultured in vitro. CDR3 amino acids: CAWSLSGYATQYF. The DNA of the CDR3 is TGTGCCTGGAGTCTATCCGGGTATGCGACCCAGTACTTC.